This is a list of T cell receptor beta chains from one sample in a study of PD-1 blockade in classical Hodgkin lymphoma. The method was immunoSEQ multiplex PCR; TCRdb's version includes in-frame clones alone and lacks a portion of them. This table has roughly 100,000 clones, more than 70% appearing once. The sample here was peripheral blood mononuclear cells (PBMCs), taken before the fourth cycle of nivolumab. All receptors derive from a human donor with classical Hodgkin lymphoma. CDR3s include the opening cysteine and the closing phenylalanine or tryptophan. A D gene is named only where the DNA matches it firmly. Expanded clones are given a class, and other clones once, few, many or no size at all.

abundance	d_gene	j_gene	v_gene	CDR3aa	CDR3nt
.	TRBD1	TRBJ1-5	TRBV9	CASSLGQGLDPQHF	TGTGCCAGCAGCTTAGGACAGGGATTAGACCCCCAGCATTTT
.	.	TRBJ1-4	TRBV30	CAWGRSNINEKLFF	TGTGCCTGGGGACGGAGCAACATTAATGAAAAACTGTTTTTT
.	.	TRBJ1-4	TRBV11-2	CASSLVAATNEKLFF	TGTGCCAGCAGCTTAGTCGCGGCAACTAATGAAAAACTGTTTTTT
.	.	TRBJ1-1	TRBV12-5	CASQLDTEAFF	TGTGCTAGTCAGTTGGACACTGAAGCTTTCTTT
.	TRBD2	TRBJ2-7	TRBV25-1	CASSAHPPGLADEQYF	TGTGCCAGCAGTGCCCACCCGCCGGGACTAGCTGACGAGCAGTACTTC
.	TRBD2	TRBJ2-2	TRBV7-2	CASTLLAATGELFF	TGTGCCAGCACCCTACTAGCGGCTACCGGGGAGCTGTTTTTT
.	.	TRBJ1-3	TRBV12-2	CASRSRTTAGNTIYF	TGTGCAAGTCGTTCTAGGACAACGGCTGGAAACACCATATATTTT
.	TRBD1	TRBJ2-5	TRBV10-2	CASSESDRAETQYF	TGCGCCAGCAGTGAGAGCGACAGGGCAGAGACCCAGTACTTC
once	.	TRBJ2-7	TRBV15	CATSRDATARHEQYF	TGTGCCACCAGCAGAGATGCCACCGCCCGTCACGAGCAGTACTTC
few	.	TRBJ1-1	TRBV5-6	CASSFYSRSGLGTEAFF	TGTGCCAGCAGCTTCTACTCTCGCTCCGGCTTGGGGACTGAAGCTTTCTTT
.	.	TRBJ2-7	TRBV4-1	CASSQVGGIHSYEQYF	TGCGCCAGCAGCCAAGTCGGGGGAATTCACTCCTACGAGCAGTACTTC
.	.	TRBJ1-3	TRBV6-1	CASSDTGFIVGIRSGNTIYF	TGTGCCAGCAGTGATACGGGTTTTATTGTCGGCATCAGATCTGGAAACACCATATATTTT
.	TRBD2	TRBJ2-3	TRBV14	CASSRLAGEGDTQYF	TGTGCCAGCAGCCGACTAGCGGGAGAAGGAGATACGCAGTATTTT
.	.	TRBJ2-7	TRBV4-1	CASSQEWGHYEQYF	TGCGCCAGCAGCCAAGAGTGGGGACACTACGAGCAGTACTTC
.	.	TRBJ1-3	TRBV5-5	CASSLGGRHTGNTIYF	TGTGCCAGCAGCTTGGGGGGGCGTCACACTGGAAACACCATATATTTT
.	.	TRBJ2-1	TRBV7-6	CASSDTWNEQFF	TGTGCCAGCAGCGACACTTGGAATGAGCAGTTCTTC
.	.	TRBJ2-7	TRBV28	CASSLQGPWEQYF	TGTGCCAGCAGTTTGCAGGGCCCCTGGGAGCAGTACTTC
.	.	TRBJ1-2	TRBV21-1	CASSSPDRAYLYGYTF	TGTGCCAGCAGCAGCCCGGACAGGGCCTATCTCTATGGCTACACCTTC
.	.	TRBJ1-5	TRBV6-1	CASSEGQGFRPQHF	TGTGCCAGCAGTGAAGGTCAGGGTTTTAGGCCCCAGCATTTT
.	.	TRBJ2-3	TRBV5-1	CASSLFVQADTQYF	TGCGCCAGCAGCTTGTTTGTCCAAGCGGATACGCAGTATTTT
.	TRBD1	TRBJ2-5	TRBV7-6	CASSPRDRGRETQYF	TGTGCCAGCAGCCCACGGGACAGGGGGCGAGAGACCCAGTACTTC
.	.	TRBJ2-4	TRBV19	CASSYGQLVYF	TGTGCCAGTAGTTATGGACAATTGGTGTACTTC
.	TRBD2	TRBJ2-1	TRBV6-5	CASSSGTSGINEQFF	TGTGCCAGCAGTAGCGGGACTAGCGGGATCAATGAGCAGTTCTTC
.	TRBD2	TRBJ2-1	TRBV25-1	CASSGLAYYNEQFF	TGTGCCAGCAGTGGACTAGCATACTACAATGAGCAGTTCTTC
.	TRBD2	TRBJ2-1	TRBV7-9	CASSPRTSGSWGSYNEQFF	TGTGCCAGCAGCCCCCGGACTAGCGGGAGTTGGGGCTCCTACAATGAGCAGTTCTTC
.	TRBD2	TRBJ2-7	TRBV7-2	CASSPWAGGNYEQYF	TGTGCCAGCAGCCCGTGGGCGGGAGGCAATTACGAGCAGTACTTC
.	.	TRBJ1-1	TRBV6-5	CASRPWEGWDTEAFF	TGTGCCAGCAGACCCTGGGAGGGCTGGGACACTGAAGCTTTCTTT
.	TRBD1	TRBJ1-4	TRBV27	CASSLAHRGITTNEKLFF	TGTGCCAGCAGTTTAGCGCACAGGGGTATCACAACTAATGAAAAACTGTTTTTT
.	.	TRBJ2-1	TRBV14	CASSLYLLSSYNEQFF	TGTGCCAGCAGCCTTTATCTACTGAGCTCCTACAATGAGCAGTTCTTC
.	TRBD1	TRBJ2-7	TRBV5-4	CASSLEGQGAYEQYF	TGTGCCAGCAGCTTGGAAGGACAGGGGGCCTACGAGCAGTACTTC
.	TRBD1	TRBJ2-1	TRBV7-2	CASSLAGTGLNNEQFF	TGTGCCAGCAGCTTAGCCGGGACAGGGTTAAACAATGAGCAGTTCTTC
.	TRBD2	TRBJ2-7	TRBV11-2	CASSPALRGGHSYEQYF	TGTGCCAGCAGCCCAGCTCTCCGCGGGGGTCACTCCTACGAGCAGTACTTC
.	.	TRBJ1-2	TRBV6-5	CASSQEDYGYTF	TGTGCCAGCAGCCAAGAGGACTATGGCTACACCTTC
.	TRBD1	TRBJ1-5	TRBV11-2	CASSLGGQQIQHF	TGTGCCAGCAGCTTAGGGGGACAGCAAATCCAGCATTTT
.	TRBD2	TRBJ2-2	TRBV28	CASREAGGTGELFF	TGTGCCAGCAGGGAAGCGGGAGGCACCGGGGAGCTGTTTTTT
.	TRBD1	TRBJ1-5	TRBV27	CASSLSSGGANQPQHF	TGTGCCAGCAGTTTATCATCAGGGGGCGCAAATCAGCCCCAGCATTTT
few	.	TRBJ2-2	TRBV5-8	CASSFQTRDGELFF	TGTGCCAGCAGCTTCCAGACCCGCGATGGGGAGCTGTTTTTT
.	.	TRBJ2-1	TRBV19	CASSIGWEISSYNEQFF	TGTGCCAGTAGTATAGGGTGGGAGATAAGCTCCTACAATGAGCAGTTCTTC
.	TRBD2	TRBJ2-3	TRBV28	CASSQFFRPAGETDTQYF	TGTGCCAGCAGCCAATTCTTTCGTCCGGCGGGAGAAACCGATACGCAGTATTTT
.	TRBD1	TRBJ1-2	TRBV19	CASSDRGPYGYTF	TGTGCCAGTAGCGACAGGGGGCCCTATGGCTACACCTTC
.	.	TRBJ1-2	TRBV5-1	CASSVEQGSGYTF	TGCGCCAGCAGTGTTGAACAGGGTTCCGGCTACACCTTC
.	.	TRBJ1-5	TRBV19	CASSLTGSSNQPQHF	TGTGCCAGTAGCCTAACAGGGTCTAGCAATCAGCCCCAGCATTTT
.	.	TRBJ2-2	TRBV5-3	CASSFQTRDGELFF	TGTGCCAGCAGCTTCCAGACCCGCGATGGGGAGCTGTTTTTT
once	TRBD2	TRBJ2-1	TRBV7-8	CASSLGLAGAYNEQFF	TGTGCCAGCAGCTTAGGGCTAGCGGGAGCCTACAATGAGCAGTTCTTC